This note documents a single TCR beta chain sequence. CDR3 length: 13 residues. With 7 bases clipped from V and 4 bases from J, the junction kept 6 bases outside the gene matches. Germline CDR1 reads MNHEY; CDR2 reads SVGAGI. This sample stems from a study of blood T cell repertoires in COVID-19. Per the original data handling: Reference gene primers were amplified, and this amplification served to estimate nucleated cell counts. Profiling relied on immunoSEQ multiplex PCR, and the TCRdb table lists in-frame clones only, not all of them. D and trimming were read from the DNA, whereas the V and J calls and clone size are those reported in that table. The sample carries nearly 350,000 clones, about nine tenths recorded once.

Sequencing input: peripheral blood. This TCR derives from a woman in her 70s with COVID-19, enrolled during active disease. The chain recombines TRBV6-5 with TRBJ1-2; 7 bases line up with TRBD1. The CDR3 DNA sequence: TGTGCCAGCAATCAGGGGGGAAGCTATGGCTACACCTTC. It yields the protein CASNQGGSYGYTF.